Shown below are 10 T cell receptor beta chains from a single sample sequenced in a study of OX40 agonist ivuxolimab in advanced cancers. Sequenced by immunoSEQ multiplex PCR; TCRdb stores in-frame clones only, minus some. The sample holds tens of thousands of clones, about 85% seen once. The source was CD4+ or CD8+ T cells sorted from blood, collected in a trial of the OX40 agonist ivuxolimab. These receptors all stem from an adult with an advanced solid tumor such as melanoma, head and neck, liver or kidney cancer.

The CDR3 spells CASSPTGTGSYNEQFF. The CDR3 DNA is TGTGCCAGCAGCCCAACCGGGACAGGGTCCTACAATGAGCAGTTCTTC. The chain is built from TRBV11-3 and TRBJ2-1, with TRBD1 matching 9 bases. V lost 5 bases and J lost 1; bases outside the gene matches: 6. The CDR3 covers 16 residues. The V gene's germline CDR1 is SGHNT and CDR2 YENEEA.

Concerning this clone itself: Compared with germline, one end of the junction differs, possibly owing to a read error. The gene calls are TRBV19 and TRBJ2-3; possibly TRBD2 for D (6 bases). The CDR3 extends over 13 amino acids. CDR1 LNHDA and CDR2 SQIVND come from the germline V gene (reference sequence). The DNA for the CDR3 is TGTGCCAGTAGTATAACTAGCACATATACGCAGTATTTT. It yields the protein CASSITSTYTQYF.

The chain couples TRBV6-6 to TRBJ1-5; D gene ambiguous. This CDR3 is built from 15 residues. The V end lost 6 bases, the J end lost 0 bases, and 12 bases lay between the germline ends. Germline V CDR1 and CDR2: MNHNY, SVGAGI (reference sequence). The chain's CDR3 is CASRAELGSNQPQHF. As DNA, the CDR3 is TGTGCCAGCAGGGCCGAATTGGGTAGCAATCAGCCCCAGCATTTT.

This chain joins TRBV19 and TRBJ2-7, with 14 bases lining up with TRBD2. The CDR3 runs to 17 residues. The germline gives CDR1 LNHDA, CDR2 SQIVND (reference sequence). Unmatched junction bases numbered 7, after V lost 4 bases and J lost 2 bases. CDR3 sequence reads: CASSTTGLAGETYEQYF. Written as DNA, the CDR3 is TGTGCCAGTAGTACCACGGGACTAGCGGGAGAGACCTACGAGCAGTACTTC.

CDR3 coding DNA: TGTGCCAGCACTTTTGCGACAGGGCGCGAGCAGTACTTC. Protein product: CASTFATGREQYF. V usage is TRBV27 and J usage is TRBJ2-7, with 7 bases identical to TRBD1. The CDR3 runs 13 residues. Losses at the gene ends were 7 bases for V and 6 bases for J; bases not matched to a gene: 9. Germline loops: CDR1 MNHEY, CDR2 SMNVEV (reference sequence).

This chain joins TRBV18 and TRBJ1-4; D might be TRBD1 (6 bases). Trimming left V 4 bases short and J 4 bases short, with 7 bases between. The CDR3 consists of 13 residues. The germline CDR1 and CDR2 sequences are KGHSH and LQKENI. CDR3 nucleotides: TGTGCCAGCTCACTGGACAGTAATGAAAAACTGTTTTTT. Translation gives CASSLDSNEKLFF.

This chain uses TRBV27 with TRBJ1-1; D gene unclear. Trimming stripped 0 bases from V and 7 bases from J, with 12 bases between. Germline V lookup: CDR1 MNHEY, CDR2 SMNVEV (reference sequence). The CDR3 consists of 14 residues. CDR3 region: CASSLSTRTFEAFF. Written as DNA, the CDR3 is TGTGCCAGCAGTTTATCGACCCGTACCTTTGAAGCTTTCTTT.

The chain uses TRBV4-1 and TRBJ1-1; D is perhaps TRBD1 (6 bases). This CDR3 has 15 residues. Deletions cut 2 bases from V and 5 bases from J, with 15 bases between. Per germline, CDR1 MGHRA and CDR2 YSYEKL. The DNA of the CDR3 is TGCGCCAGCAGCCAACCGACGACAGGAGGAACTGAAGCTTTCTTT. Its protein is CASSQPTTGGTEAFF.

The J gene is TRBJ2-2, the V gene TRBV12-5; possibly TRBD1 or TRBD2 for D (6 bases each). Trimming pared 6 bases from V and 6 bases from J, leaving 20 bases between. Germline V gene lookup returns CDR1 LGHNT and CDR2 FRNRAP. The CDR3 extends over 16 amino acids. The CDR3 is CASGSSAGVGPGELFF. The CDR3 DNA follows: TGTGCTAGTGGGTCTAGCGCAGGGGTGGGTCCCGGGGAGCTGTTTTTT.

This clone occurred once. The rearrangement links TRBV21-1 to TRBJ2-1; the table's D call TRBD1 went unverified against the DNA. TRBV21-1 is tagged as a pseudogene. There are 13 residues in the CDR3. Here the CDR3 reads CASSKETSNEQFF. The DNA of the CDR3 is TGTGCCAGCAGCAAAGAAACCAGTAATGAGCAGTTCTTC.